The 32 T cell receptor beta chains listed next were all sequenced from one sample in a study of Ad26.COV2.S vaccination and SARS-CoV-2 variants. Generated by immunoSEQ multiplex PCR, the TCRdb table keeps only in-frame clones and is missing some. The sample has hundreds of thousands of clones, around 87% seen once; the top ten hold about 3.1%. The treatment here: around 19 received Ad26.COV2.S at low or high dose, single or two shots; about 5 received placebo; per-sample allocation not given. Sampling took place 63 days after the first vaccine or placebo injection. The input for sequencing was peripheral blood, taken in a trial of Ad26.COV2.S vaccine versus placebo. Receptors were obtained from a person between 18 and 59 years old who received the Ad26.COV2.S COVID-19 vaccine or a placebo.

The chain carries TRBV6-5 and TRBJ2-7; D remains ambiguous. The CDR3 sequence is 11 residues long. The germline V gene has CDR1 MNHEY and CDR2 SVGAGI. The germline V and J ends were trimmed by 6 bases and 7 bases, with 10 bases remaining between them. The DNA for the CDR3 is TGTGCCAGCAGAAGTTCCGGGGAGCAGTACTTC. Protein product: CASRSSGEQYF.

The chain employs TRBV15 and TRBJ1-1; 7 bases align to TRBD1. CDR3 length equals 14 residues. With V trimmed by 7 bases and J by 1 base, 6 bases remained unmatched. Looked up from germline, CDR1 is LNHNV and CDR2 is YYDKDF (reference sequence). This CDR3 reads CATTRGFENTEAFF. The CDR3, as DNA: TGTGCCACCACCAGGGGGTTTGAGAACACTGAAGCTTTCTTT.

The chain recombines TRBV5-5 with TRBJ1-6; the D is unclear. Looked up from germline, CDR1 is SGHKS and CDR2 is YYEKEE (reference sequence). V lost 0 bases and J 10 bases, leaving 11 bases between the germline ends. The CDR3 has 14 amino acids. CDR3 bases: TGTGCCAGCAGCTTGGCCGGACTTTCCTCACCCCTCCACTTT. Translated: CASSLAGLSSPLHF.

The gene calls are TRBV5-6 and TRBJ2-5; D gene unclear. The CDR3 consists of 16 residues. Per germline, CDR1 SGHDT and CDR2 YYEEEE. The V end lost 0 bases, the J end lost 2 bases, and 14 bases lay between the germline ends. CDR3 sequence (DNA): TGTGCCAGCAGCTTGGCCGGTAACGTCCAACAAGAGACCCAGTACTTC. It specifies CASSLAGNVQQETQYF. Based on the CDR3 plus reference TRBV5-6 and TRBJ2-5, the full variable domain is DAGVTQSPTHLIKTRGQQVTLRCSPKSGHDTVSWYQQALGQGPQFIFQYYEEEERQRGNFPDRFSGHQFPNYSSELNVNALLLGDSALYLCASSLAGNVQQETQYFGPGTRLLVL.

This clone has a handful of counts. The gene calls are TRBV27 and TRBJ1-2; 11 bases are a match to TRBD1. V shed 5 bases and J 5 bases; nucleotides not matched to a gene: 13. From germline, CDR1 is MNHEY and CDR2 SMNVEV (reference sequence). The CDR3 totals 17 residues. The DNA for the CDR3 is TGTGCCAGCAGTGGGCCCGGGACAGGGGGAAAGGGATATGGCTACACCTTC. This translates into CASSGPGTGGKGYGYTF.

J is TRBJ1-5 and V is TRBV30; the D gene is possibly TRBD1 (6 bases). CDR3 length: 13 amino acids. The germline V gene has CDR1 GTSNPN and CDR2 SVGIG (reference sequence). V lost 6 bases and J 5 bases, leaving 14 bases between the germline ends. In nucleotides, the CDR3 is TGTGCCTGCTCCGGACAGCCTGATCAGCCCCAGCATTTT. This gives the protein CACSGQPDQPQHF.

The chain recombines TRBV28 with TRBJ2-7; unclear D gene. Germline V gives CDR1 MDHEN, CDR2 SYDVKM. V shed 3 bases and J shed 6 bases, with 9 bases lying between them. This CDR3 spans 12 amino acids. CDR3 sequence reads: CASSFRVGEQYF. CDR3 nucleotide sequence: TGTGCCAGCAGTTTCCGGGTGGGCGAGCAGTACTTC.

V gene TRBV7-9 combines with J gene TRBJ1-5; D is unclear. The CDR3 loop spans 13 amino acids. Trimming left V 6 bases short and J 3 bases short, with 9 bases between. Germline V gives CDR1 SEHNR, CDR2 FQNEAQ (reference sequence). The CDR3 loop is CASSFTVNQPQHF. CDR3 DNA: TGTGCCAGCAGTTTCACGGTCAATCAGCCCCAGCATTTT.

The V call is TRBV21-1, the J call TRBJ1-3; whether TRBD1, the table's D call, matches the DNA was not checked. TRBV21-1 is marked as a pseudogene. CDR3 length equals 20 residues. CDR3 coding DNA: TGTGCCAGCAGCTCTCCTCTTGGGACAGGGCGGGCTACGATCGGAAACACCATATATTTT. Translated, it gives CASSSPLGTGRATIGNTIYF.

This clone was counted a single time. This chain connects TRBV18 to TRBJ2-5; no reliable D call. This CDR3 is 13 amino acids long. Trimming left V 3 bases short and J 3 bases short, with 8 bases between. Germline CDR1 and CDR2: KGHSH and LQKENI. This chain's CDR3 is CASSPGREETQYF. Written as DNA, the CDR3 is TGTGCCAGCTCACCGGGAAGGGAAGAGACCCAGTACTTC.

This clone was picked up a small number of times. At one boundary the junction diverges from the germline segment, which might be a read error. In nucleotides, the CDR3 is TGTGCCAGCAGTTTTACGGACAGGTCGAGGCTTAATTTT. It specifies CASSFTDRSRLNF. The genes are TRBV6-5 and TRBJ1-3; 7 positions match TRBD1. In germline, CDR1 is MNHEY, CDR2 SVGAGI. CDR3 length equals 13 residues.

This clone was picked up a small number of times. The same CDR3 can be traced to other DNA sequences in this sample. The CDR3 nucleotides read TGCAGTGCTAGTCCGAACACTGAAGCTTTCTTT. Protein: CSASPNTEAFF. J is TRBJ1-1 and V is TRBV20-1; D unresolved. The CDR3 is 11 amino acids. CDR1 and CDR2 from the germline V gene are DFQATT and SNEGSKA (reference sequence). The ends were cut back, 3 bases at V and 1 base at J, with 3 bases in the middle.

CDR3 amino acids: CASSYGGNTGELFF. CDR3 nucleotide sequence: TGTGCCAGCAGTTACGGCGGCAACACCGGGGAGCTGTTTTTT. The J gene is TRBJ2-2, the V gene TRBV28; unclear D gene. This CDR3 comprises 14 residues. Trimming pared 4 bases from V and 2 bases from J, leaving 8 bases between. Germline CDR1 reads MDHEN; CDR2 reads SYDVKM.

The V gene is TRBV10-2, the J gene TRBJ2-7, with TRBD2 identical over 7 bases. V was clipped by 6 bases and J by 3 bases; unmatched bases: 11. This CDR3 is built from 15 residues. CDR1 is WSHSY, CDR2 SAAADI, per germline. The CDR3 DNA follows: TGCGCCAGCAGGGCCCAGGAGGGAGGGAGCTACGAGCAGTACTTC. The encoded protein is CASRAQEGGSYEQYF.

The chain carries TRBV9 and TRBJ1-3; possibly TRBD1 for D (6 bases). Trimming removed 3 bases from V and 4 bases from J, with 14 bases in between. Germline assignment: CDR1 SGDLS and CDR2 YYNGEE. The CDR3 contains 15 residues. CDR3 residues: CASSEETGRGNTIYF. CDR3 nucleotides: TGTGCCAGCAGCGAAGAAACAGGGCGGGGAAACACCATATATTTT.

The genes are TRBV5-1 and TRBJ1-2; TRBD1 aligns across 8 bases. The junction had 1 base not matched to a gene; V was cut back by 3 bases and J by 0 bases. The CDR3 spans 14 residues. CDR1 SGHRS and CDR2 YFSETQ come from the germline V gene. Here the CDR3 reads CASSSGQANYGYTF. As DNA, the CDR3 is TGCGCCAGCAGCTCGGGACAGGCTAACTATGGCTACACCTTC.

The chain uses TRBV28 and TRBJ1-2; D not resolved. The CDR3 has 12 amino acids. The germline V gene has CDR1 MDHEN and CDR2 SYDVKM. Trimming cost V 3 bases and J 7 bases, with 9 bases left between them. CDR3 coding DNA: TGTGCCAGCAGTTTTTCTTGGGGTGGCTACACCTTC. Protein sequence: CASSFSWGGYTF.

This chain joins TRBV14 and TRBJ1-1; 9 bases map to TRBD1. This CDR3 has 12 amino acids. V lost 5 bases to trimming and J lost 10 bases; unmatched junction nucleotides: 5. The germline V gene has CDR1 SGHDN and CDR2 FVKESK. This chain's CDR3 is CASSFGTGRAFF. The CDR3 coding sequence is TGTGCCAGCAGCTTCGGGACAGGGAGAGCTTTCTTT.

V gene TRBV23-1 combines with J gene TRBJ1-3; D unresolved. TRBV23-1 is noted as an ORF with a role that remains uncertain. The CDR3 spans 17 residues. The germline V and J ends were trimmed by 0 bases and 0 bases, with 12 bases remaining between them. CDR3 DNA sequence: TGCGCCAGCAGTCAATCTTTTACATCTAACTCTGGAAACACCATATATTTT. Protein: CASSQSFTSNSGNTIYF.

The V gene is TRBV6-2 or TRBV6-3, the J gene TRBJ1-6, with D perhaps TRBD1 (6 bases). The CDR3 runs 18 residues. Trimming took off 6 bases at V and 7 bases at J, with 25 bases between the two ends. The germline V gene has CDR1 MNHEY and CDR2 SVGEGT. This CDR3 is CASSPALPGEVSNSPLHF. Written as DNA, the CDR3 is TGTGCCAGCAGCCCCGCCTTACCAGGGGAAGTTTCCAATTCACCCCTCCACTTT.

This chain links TRBV7-2 with TRBJ2-3; no reliable D call. Germline V CDR1 and CDR2: SGHTA, FQGNSA. V lost 4 bases, J lost 1 base, and 6 bases lay in between. The CDR3 runs to 13 residues. Here the CDR3 DNA reads TGTGCCAGCAGCTCTCAACGCACAGATACGCAGTATTTT. This encodes CASSSQRTDTQYF.

The chain carries TRBV5-1 and TRBJ1-1; 8 bases align to TRBD1. The CDR3 extends over 14 amino acids. V trimming: 3 bases; J trimming: 4 bases; junction bases outside the gene matches: 5. Germline V gives CDR1 SGHRS, CDR2 YFSETQ. The CDR3, as DNA: TGCGCCAGCAGCTCACGACAGGGGAGCACTGAAGCTTTCTTT. Amino acids: CASSSRQGSTEAFF.

The V and J genes are TRBV7-9 and TRBJ2-1; the D gene is possibly TRBD2 (5 bases). V dropped 1 base and J dropped 8 bases, with 9 bases sitting between them. The germline V gene has CDR1 SEHNR and CDR2 FQNEAQ (reference sequence). This CDR3 spans 13 amino acids. CDR3 nucleotides: TGTGCCAGCAGCTTAGGAGGGATGGATGAGCAGTTCTTC. It yields the protein CASSLGGMDEQFF.

The chain combines TRBV2 with TRBJ2-5; no clear D. The CDR3 has 14 residues. Trimming stripped 7 bases from V and 6 bases from J, with 18 bases between. Germline lookup yields CDR1 SNHLY and CDR2 FYNNEI. CDR3 sequence reads: CASILAGQQQTQYF. In DNA, the CDR3 is TGTGCCAGCATTCTGGCTGGTCAGCAGCAGACCCAGTACTTC.

The rearrangement uses TRBV7-6 and TRBJ2-5; 11 nucleotides match TRBD2. The V gene end was trimmed by 4 bases and the J gene end by 4 bases; junction bases not matched to a gene: 8. The CDR3 sequence is 16 residues long. Germline assignment: CDR1 SGHVS and CDR2 FNYEAQ. The CDR3 is CASSSPGTSGSETQYF. The CDR3 region has the DNA TGTGCCAGCAGCTCCCCTGGGACTAGCGGTTCAGAGACCCAGTACTTC.

This chain links TRBV11-2 with TRBJ1-6; D unclear. The V and J ends lost 2 bases and 0 bases respectively, with 5 bases between them. The CDR3 runs 15 residues. In germline, CDR1 is SGHAT, CDR2 FQNNGV. The CDR3: CASSLKSSYNSPLHF. Written as DNA, the CDR3 is TGTGCCAGCAGCTTAAAGAGCTCCTATAATTCACCCCTCCACTTT.

Only one count was recorded for this clone. The chain has TRBV18 and TRBJ2-5; no definite D call. The germline V gene encodes CDR1 KGHSH and CDR2 LQKENI. CDR3 length: 13 amino acids. The germline V and J ends were trimmed by 1 base and 4 bases, with 7 bases remaining between them. CDR3 protein: CASSPQTAETQYF. In nucleotides, the CDR3 is TGTGCCAGCTCACCACAAACGGCAGAGACCCAGTACTTC.

The chain combines TRBV28 with TRBJ1-1, with unresolved D. The germline V gene encodes CDR1 MDHEN and CDR2 SYDVKM. The CDR3 runs to 11 residues. V lost 6 bases and J lost 7, with 9 bases in between. The CDR3 bases are TGTGCCAGCAGAACTTACGTTGAAGCTTTCTTT. This sequence encodes CASRTYVEAFF.

CDR3 bases: TGCGCCAGCAGCTCAGGTGCTGGAAACACCATATATTTT. It yields the protein CASSSGAGNTIYF. The chain couples TRBV5-1 to TRBJ1-3, with D unresolved. V lost 3 bases, J lost 2 bases, and 6 bases lay in between. The CDR3 spans 13 residues. Per germline, CDR1 SGHRS and CDR2 YFSETQ.

The chain combines TRBV7-3 with TRBJ1-2; a weak D match, TRBD1 (6 bases). Germline CDR1 is SGHTA and CDR2 is FQGTGA. V lost 5 bases to trimming and J lost 8 bases, with 15 bases between them. This CDR3 is built from 13 residues. CDR3 residues: CASSPPNGGGYTF. In DNA form, the CDR3 reads TGTGCCAGCAGCCCCCCTAATGGGGGCGGCTACACCTTC.

The rearrangement joins TRBV10-3 to TRBJ1-5, with D possibly TRBD1 on 5 matching bases. The CDR3 length is 14 residues. Germline CDR1 is ENHRY and CDR2 is SYGVKD. Trimming removed 8 bases at V and 5 bases at J, with 16 bases between. CDR3: CAISRGTVDQPQHF. The CDR3 coding sequence is TGTGCCATCTCTAGGGGAACCGTCGATCAGCCCCAGCATTTT.

The chain has TRBV4-1 and TRBJ2-3; TRBD2 might be the D (6 bases). This CDR3 comprises 17 residues. CDR1 is MGHRA and CDR2 is YSYEKL in the germline V gene. V was clipped by 4 bases and J by 0 bases, with 17 bases between them. DNA for the CDR3: TGCGCCAGCAGCCGCTTTGCCCTAGCGACTAGCACAGATACGCAGTATTTT. Amino acid sequence: CASSRFALATSTDTQYF.